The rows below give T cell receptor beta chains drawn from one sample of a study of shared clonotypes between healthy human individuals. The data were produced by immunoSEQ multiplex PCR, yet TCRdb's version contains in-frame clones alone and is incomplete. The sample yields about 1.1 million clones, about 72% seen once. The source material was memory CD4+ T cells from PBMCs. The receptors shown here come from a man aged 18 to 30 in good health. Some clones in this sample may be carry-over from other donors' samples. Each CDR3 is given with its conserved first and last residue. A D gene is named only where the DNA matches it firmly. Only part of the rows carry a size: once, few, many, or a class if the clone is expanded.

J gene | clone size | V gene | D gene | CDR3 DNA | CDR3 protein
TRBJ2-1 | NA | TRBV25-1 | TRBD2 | TGTGCCAGCAGTGAGCCCCTGGGCCAGGGGACTAGCAATGAGCAGTTCTTC | CASSEPLGQGTSNEQFF
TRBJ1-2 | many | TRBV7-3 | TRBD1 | TGTGCCAGCAGCTCAGACAGGGGTAGCTATGGCTACACCTTC | CASSSDRGSYGYTF
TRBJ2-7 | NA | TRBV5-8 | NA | TGTGCCAGCAGCCGGGGACATTCCTACGAGCAGTACTTC | CASSRGHSYEQYF
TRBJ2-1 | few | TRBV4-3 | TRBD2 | TGCGCCAGCAGCCAACCGGGAGGAGGATACAATGAGCAGTTCTTC | CASSQPGGGYNEQFF
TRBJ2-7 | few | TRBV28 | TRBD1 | TGTGCCAGCAGTAAACCGGGACAGGGTTCCTACGAGCAGTACTTC | CASSKPGQGSYEQYF
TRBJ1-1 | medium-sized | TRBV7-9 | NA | TGTGCCAGCAGCTCAACCGGGGGACACACTGAAGCTTTCTTT | CASSSTGGHTEAFF
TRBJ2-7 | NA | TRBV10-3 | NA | TGTGCCATCAGTGACCAGGGTCGGGAGCAGTACTTC | CAISDQGREQYF
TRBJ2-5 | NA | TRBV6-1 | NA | TGTGCCAGCAGGGAAGGGACACTATACGAGGAGACCCAGTACTTC | CASREGTLYEETQYF
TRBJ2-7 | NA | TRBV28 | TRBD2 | TGTGCCAGCACCCCTTCCGGGACTAGGGTGTACGAGCAGTACTTC | CASTPSGTRVYEQYF
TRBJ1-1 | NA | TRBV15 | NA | TGTGCCACCAGCAGAGACCCGAACACTGAAGCTTTCTTT | CATSRDPNTEAFF
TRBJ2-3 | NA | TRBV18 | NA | TGTGCCAGCTCACCCCGGGCCGGAGATCCGCAGTATTTT | CASSPRAGDPQYF
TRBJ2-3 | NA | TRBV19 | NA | TGTGCCAGTAGTATCTCTAGGGCCTCTAGCACAGATACGCAGTATTTT | CASSISRASSTDTQYF
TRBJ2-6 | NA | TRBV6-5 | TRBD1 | TGTGCCAGCAGCGAGACAGGGGATGGGGCCAACGTCCTGACTTTC | CASSETGDGANVLTF
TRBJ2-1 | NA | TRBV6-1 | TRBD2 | TGTGCCAGCACGCCTTGGGGCGGGAGGTACAATGAGCAGTTCTTC | CASTPWGGRYNEQFF
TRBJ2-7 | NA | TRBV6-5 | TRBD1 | TGTGCCAGCAGTTACTACAGGGGGCCCTACGAGCAGTACTTC | CASSYYRGPYEQYF
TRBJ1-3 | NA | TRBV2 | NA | TGTGCCAGCAGTTCAGAAAGGGCTAACACCATATATTTT | CASSSERANTIYF
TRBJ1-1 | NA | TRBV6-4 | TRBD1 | TGTGCCAGCAGGTGGGTTCCAACAGGGGGACGAGAAACTGAAGCTTTCTTT | CASRWVPTGGRETEAFF
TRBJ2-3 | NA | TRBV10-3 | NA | TGTGCCATCAGTGACAGTGGTAGCACAGATACGCAGTACTTT | CAISDSGSTDTQYF
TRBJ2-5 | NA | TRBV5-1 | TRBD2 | TGCGCCAGCAGGCGCGGGACTAGCGGACAAGAGACCCAGTACTTC | CASRRGTSGQETQYF
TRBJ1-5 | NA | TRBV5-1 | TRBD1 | TGCGCCAGCAGGGACGGGACAGGGCGAGGCCAGCCCCAGCATTTT | CASRDGTGRGQPQHF
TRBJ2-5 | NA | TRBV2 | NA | TGTGCCAGCAGACGAACTAGGGAGGAGACCCAGTACTTC | CASRRTREETQYF
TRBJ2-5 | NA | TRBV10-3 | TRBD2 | TGTGCCATCAGTGAGTCGGGACTAGCGGGAAGTGAGGGACGCCGGGAGACCCAGTACTTC | CAISESGLAGSEGRRETQYF
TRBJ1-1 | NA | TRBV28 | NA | TGTGCCATCCTCCTGAACACTGAAGCTTTCTTT | CAILLNTEAFF
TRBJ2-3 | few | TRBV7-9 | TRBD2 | TGTGCCAGCAGCTCCGTAGCGGGGCGGGTGACAGATACGCAGTATTTT | CASSSVAGRVTDTQYF
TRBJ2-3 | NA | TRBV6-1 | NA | TGTGCCAGCAGTGAATTGGAAGCAGCCCATACGCAGTATTTT | CASSELEAAHTQYF
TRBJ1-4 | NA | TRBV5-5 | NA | TGTGCCAGCAGCTCCGACGCCAGACCAGCAACTAATGAAAAACTGTTTTTT | CASSSDARPATNEKLFF
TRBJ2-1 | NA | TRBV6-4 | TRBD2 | TGTGCCAGCAGTGACTCGGGACTAGCAAACAATGAGCAGTTCTTC | CASSDSGLANNEQFF
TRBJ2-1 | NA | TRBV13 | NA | TGTGCCAGCAGCCTCCGGGGCGTTGAGCAGTTCTTC | CASSLRGVEQFF
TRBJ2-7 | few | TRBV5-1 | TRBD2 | TGCGCCAGCTGGGAGGGGCGGGGTGTTTCCTACGAGCAGTACTTC | CASWEGRGVSYEQYF
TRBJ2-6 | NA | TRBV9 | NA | TGTGCCAGCAGCGTAGGGTCTGGGGTTGGGGCCAACGTCCTGACTTTC | CASSVGSGVGANVLTF
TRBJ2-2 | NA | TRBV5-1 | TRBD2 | TGCGCCAGCAGCCCACTCCCGGGACTAGCGGGAGGGCCGATGGGCGGGGAGCTGTTTTTT | CASSPLPGLAGGPMGGELFF
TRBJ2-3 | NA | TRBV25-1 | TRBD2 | TGTGCCAGCCGACGGGCGGGAGCAGATACGCAGTATTTT | CASRRAGADTQYF
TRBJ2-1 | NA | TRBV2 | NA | TGTGCCAGCAGTGATATTTTCCGCAATGAGCAGTTCTTC | CASSDIFRNEQFF
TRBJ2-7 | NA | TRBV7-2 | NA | TGTGCCAGCAGCCCCGGGACCCACTACGAGCAGTACTTC | CASSPGTHYEQYF
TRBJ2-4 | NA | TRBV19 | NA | TGTGCCAGTAGTCATACAGGGAGTCTAGCCAAAAACATTCAGTACTTC | CASSHTGSLAKNIQYF
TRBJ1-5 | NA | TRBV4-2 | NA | TGTGCCAGCAGCCAATCTTCTGGTCAGCCCCAGCATTTT | CASSQSSGQPQHF
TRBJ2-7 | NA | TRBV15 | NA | TGTGCCACCAGCAGGCCCCAGGGCACTCTCTACGAGCAGTACTTC | CATSRPQGTLYEQYF
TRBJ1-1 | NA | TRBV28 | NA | TGTGCCAGCAGTTTATTCCGAGACACTGAAGCTTTCTTT | CASSLFRDTEAFF
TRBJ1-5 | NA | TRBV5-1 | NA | TGCGCCAGCAGCCCTGGCCCAGAGCAACAGCCCCAGCATTTT | CASSPGPEQQPQHF
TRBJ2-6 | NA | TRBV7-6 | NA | TGTGCCAGCAGCTCGATCCTTTCGGAGGGGTCCCCCGGGGGGGCCAACGTCCTGACTTTC | CASSSILSEGSPGGANVLTF